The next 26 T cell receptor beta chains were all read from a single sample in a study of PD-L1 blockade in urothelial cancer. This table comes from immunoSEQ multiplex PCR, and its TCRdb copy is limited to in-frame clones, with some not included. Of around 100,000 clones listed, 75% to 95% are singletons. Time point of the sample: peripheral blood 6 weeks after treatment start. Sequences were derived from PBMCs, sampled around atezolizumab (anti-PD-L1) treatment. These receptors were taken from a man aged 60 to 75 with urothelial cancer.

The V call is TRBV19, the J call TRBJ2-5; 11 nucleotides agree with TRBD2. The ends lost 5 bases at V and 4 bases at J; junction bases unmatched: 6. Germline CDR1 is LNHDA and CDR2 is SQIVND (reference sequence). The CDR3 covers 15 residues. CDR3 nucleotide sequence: TGTGCCAGTAGTGGAGTAGCGGGGGGGCTAGAGACCCAGTACTTC. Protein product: CASSGVAGGLETQYF.

CDR3 nucleotides: TGTGCCAGCAGCAATCTAGCGGGGGGATCCTACGAGCAGTACTTC. Its protein is CASSNLAGGSYEQYF. V is TRBV5-5 and J is TRBJ2-7; 11 nucleotides agree with TRBD2. J lost 1 base, V lost 4 bases, and 4 bases had no gene match. Germline values: CDR1 SGHKS, CDR2 YYEKEE (reference sequence). The CDR3 contains 15 residues. Drawing the rest from reference TRBV5-5 and TRBJ2-7, the complete variable domain is DAGVTQSPTHLIKTRGQQVTLRCSPISGHKSVSWYQQVLGQGPQFIFQYYEKEERGRGNFPDRFSARQFPNYSSELNVNALLLGDSALYLCASSNLAGGSYEQYFGPGTRLTVT.

CDR3 DNA sequence: TGTGCCTGGGCACTTGGAGGTGGGGGGGACACCGGGGAGCTGTTTTTT. Protein: CAWALGGGGDTGELFF. The chain is built from TRBV30 and TRBJ2-2; 7 bases align to TRBD2. The CDR3 covers 16 residues. Germline V CDR1 and CDR2: GTSNPN, SVGIG (reference sequence). Trimming removed 5 bases from V and 3 bases from J; junction bases left unmatched: 12.

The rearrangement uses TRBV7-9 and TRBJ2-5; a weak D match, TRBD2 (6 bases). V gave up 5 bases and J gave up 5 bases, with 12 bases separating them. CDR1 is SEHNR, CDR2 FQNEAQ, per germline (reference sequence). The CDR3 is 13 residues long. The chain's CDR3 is CASSRGSGETQYF. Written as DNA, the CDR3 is TGTGCCAGCAGCCGGGGGAGTGGTGAGACCCAGTACTTC.

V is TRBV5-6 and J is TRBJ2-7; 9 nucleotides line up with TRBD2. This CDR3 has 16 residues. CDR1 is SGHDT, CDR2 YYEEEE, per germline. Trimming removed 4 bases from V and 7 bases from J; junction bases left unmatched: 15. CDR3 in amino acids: CASSAGGSGRPFEQYF. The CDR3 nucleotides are TGTGCCAGCAGCGCGGGTGGTAGCGGGAGACCCTTTGAGCAGTACTTC.

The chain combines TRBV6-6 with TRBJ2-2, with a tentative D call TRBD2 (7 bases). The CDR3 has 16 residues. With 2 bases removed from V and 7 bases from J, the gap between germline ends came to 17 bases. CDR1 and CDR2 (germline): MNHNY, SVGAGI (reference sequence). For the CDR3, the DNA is TGTGCCAGCAGTTACCCGTTAGGGGGGGCCGTCGGGGAGCTGTTTTTT. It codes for CASSYPLGGAVGELFF.

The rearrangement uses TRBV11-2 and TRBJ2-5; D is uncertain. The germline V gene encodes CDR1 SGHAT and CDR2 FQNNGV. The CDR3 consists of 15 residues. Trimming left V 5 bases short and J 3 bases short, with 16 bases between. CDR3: CASSPFKNREETQYF. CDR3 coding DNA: TGTGCCAGCAGCCCTTTCAAGAACCGCGAAGAGACCCAGTACTTC.

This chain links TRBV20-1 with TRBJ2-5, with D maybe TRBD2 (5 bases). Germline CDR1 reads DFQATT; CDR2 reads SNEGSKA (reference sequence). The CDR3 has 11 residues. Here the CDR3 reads CRGDWQETQYF. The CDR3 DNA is TGCCGGGGAGACTGGCAAGAGACCCAGTACTTC.

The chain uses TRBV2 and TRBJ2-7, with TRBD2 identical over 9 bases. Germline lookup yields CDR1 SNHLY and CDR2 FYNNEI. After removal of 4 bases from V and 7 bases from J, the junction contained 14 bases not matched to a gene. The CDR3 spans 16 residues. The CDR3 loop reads CASSAASSAGGSEQYF. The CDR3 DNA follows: TGTGCCAGCAGTGCGGCATCTAGCGCGGGAGGGTCTGAGCAGTACTTC.

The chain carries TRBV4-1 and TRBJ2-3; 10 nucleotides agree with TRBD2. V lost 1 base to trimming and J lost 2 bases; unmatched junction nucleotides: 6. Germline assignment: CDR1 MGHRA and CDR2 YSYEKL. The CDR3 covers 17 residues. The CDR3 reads CASSQVQRGGVTDTQYF. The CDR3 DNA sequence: TGCGCCAGCAGCCAAGTGCAGCGGGGGGGCGTCACAGATACGCAGTATTTT.

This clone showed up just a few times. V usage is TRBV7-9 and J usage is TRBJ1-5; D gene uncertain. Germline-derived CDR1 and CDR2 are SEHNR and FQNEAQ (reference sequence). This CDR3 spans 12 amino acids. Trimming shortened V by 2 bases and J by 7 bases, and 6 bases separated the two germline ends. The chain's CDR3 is CASSLWEQPQHF. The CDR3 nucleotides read TGTGCCAGCAGCTTATGGGAGCAGCCCCAGCATTTT. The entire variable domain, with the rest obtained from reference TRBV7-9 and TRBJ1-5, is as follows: DTGVSQNPRHKITKRGQNVTFRCDPISEHNRLYWYRQTLGQGPEFLTYFQNEAQLEKSRLLSDRFSAERPKGSFSTLEIQRTEQGDSAMYLCASSLWEQPQHFGDGTRLSIL.

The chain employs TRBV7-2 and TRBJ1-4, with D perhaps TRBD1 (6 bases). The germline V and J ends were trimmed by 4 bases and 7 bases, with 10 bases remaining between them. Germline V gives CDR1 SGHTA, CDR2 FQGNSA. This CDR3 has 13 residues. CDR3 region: CASSSQGGEKLFF. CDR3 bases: TGTGCCAGCAGCTCACAGGGCGGTGAAAAACTGTTTTTT.

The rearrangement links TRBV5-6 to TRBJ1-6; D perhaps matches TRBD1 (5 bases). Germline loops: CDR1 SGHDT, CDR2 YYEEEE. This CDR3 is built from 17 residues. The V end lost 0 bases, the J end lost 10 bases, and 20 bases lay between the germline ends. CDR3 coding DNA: TGTGCCAGCAGCTTGGTCACAGGTCGAGTTCATGGGTCACCCCTCCACTTT. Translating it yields CASSLVTGRVHGSPLHF.

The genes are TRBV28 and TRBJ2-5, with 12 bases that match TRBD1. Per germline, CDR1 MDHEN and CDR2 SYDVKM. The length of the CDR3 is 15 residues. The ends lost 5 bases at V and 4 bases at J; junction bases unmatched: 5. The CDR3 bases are TGTGCCAGCAGTCCGCCGGGACAGGGGGCAGAGACCCAGTACTTC. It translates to CASSPPGQGAETQYF.

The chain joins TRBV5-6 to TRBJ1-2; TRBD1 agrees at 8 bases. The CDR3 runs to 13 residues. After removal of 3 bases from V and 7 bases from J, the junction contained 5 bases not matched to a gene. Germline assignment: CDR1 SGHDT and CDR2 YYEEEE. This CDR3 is CASSSTGAGGYTF. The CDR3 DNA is TGTGCCAGCAGCTCGACAGGGGCGGGTGGCTACACCTTC.

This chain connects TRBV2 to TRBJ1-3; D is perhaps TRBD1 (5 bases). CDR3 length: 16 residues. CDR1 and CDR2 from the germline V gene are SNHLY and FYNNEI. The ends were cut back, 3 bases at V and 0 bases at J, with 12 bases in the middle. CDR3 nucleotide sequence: TGTGCCAGCAGTGATATTGCGCAGGGCTCTGGAAACACCATATATTTT. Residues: CASSDIAQGSGNTIYF.

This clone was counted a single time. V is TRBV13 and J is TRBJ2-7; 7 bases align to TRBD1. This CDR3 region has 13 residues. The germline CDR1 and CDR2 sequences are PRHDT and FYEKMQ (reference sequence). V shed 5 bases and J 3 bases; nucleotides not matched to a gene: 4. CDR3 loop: CASSARTGYEQYF. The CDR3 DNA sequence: TGTGCCAGCAGCGCCCGGACAGGCTACGAGCAGTACTTC.

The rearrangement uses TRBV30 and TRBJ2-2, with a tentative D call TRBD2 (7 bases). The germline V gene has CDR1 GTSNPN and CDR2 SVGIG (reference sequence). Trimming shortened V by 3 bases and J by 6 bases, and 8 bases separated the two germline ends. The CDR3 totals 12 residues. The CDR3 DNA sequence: TGTGCCTGGAGCGGGGGGCCCGGGGAGCTGTTTTTT. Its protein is CAWSGGPGELFF.

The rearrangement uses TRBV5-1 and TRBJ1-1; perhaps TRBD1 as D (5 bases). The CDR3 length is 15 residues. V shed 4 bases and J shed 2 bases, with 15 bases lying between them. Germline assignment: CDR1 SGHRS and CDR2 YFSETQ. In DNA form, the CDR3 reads TGCGCCAGCAGCGCTGGCGGGGCAGGTAACACTGAAGCTTTCTTT. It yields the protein CASSAGGAGNTEAFF. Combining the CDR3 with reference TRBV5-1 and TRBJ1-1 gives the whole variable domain KAGVTQTPRYLIKTRGQQVTLSCSPISGHRSVSWYQQTPGQGLQFLFEYFSETQRNKGNFPGRFSGRQFSNSRSEMNVSTLELGDSALYLCASSAGGAGNTEAFFGQGTRLTVV.

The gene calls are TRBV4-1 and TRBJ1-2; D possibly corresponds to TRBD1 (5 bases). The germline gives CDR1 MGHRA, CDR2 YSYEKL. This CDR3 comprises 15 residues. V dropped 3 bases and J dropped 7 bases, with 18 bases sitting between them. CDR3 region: CASSQGFWGGVGYTF. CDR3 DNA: TGCGCCAGCAGCCAGGGTTTCTGGGGGGGGGTTGGCTACACCTTC.

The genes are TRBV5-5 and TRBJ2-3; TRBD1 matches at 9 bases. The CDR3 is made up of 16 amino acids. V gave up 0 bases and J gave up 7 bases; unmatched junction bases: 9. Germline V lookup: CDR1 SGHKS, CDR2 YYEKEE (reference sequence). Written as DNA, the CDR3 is TGTGCCAGCAGCTTGGAGGGACAGGGAGTATCGCATACGCAGTATTTT. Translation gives CASSLEGQGVSHTQYF.

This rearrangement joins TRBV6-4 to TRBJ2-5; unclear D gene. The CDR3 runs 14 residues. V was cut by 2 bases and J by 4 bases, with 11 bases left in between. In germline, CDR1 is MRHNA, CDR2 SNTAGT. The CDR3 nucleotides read TGTGCCAGCAGTGACGATAGTGTTGGAGAGACCCAGTACTTC. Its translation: CASSDDSVGETQYF.

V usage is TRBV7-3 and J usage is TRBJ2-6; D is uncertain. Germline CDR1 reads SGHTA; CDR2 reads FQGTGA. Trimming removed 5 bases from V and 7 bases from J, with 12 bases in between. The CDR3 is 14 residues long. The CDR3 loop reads CASSPLTHANVLTF. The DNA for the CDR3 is TGTGCCAGCAGCCCCCTAACCCATGCCAACGTCCTGACTTTC.

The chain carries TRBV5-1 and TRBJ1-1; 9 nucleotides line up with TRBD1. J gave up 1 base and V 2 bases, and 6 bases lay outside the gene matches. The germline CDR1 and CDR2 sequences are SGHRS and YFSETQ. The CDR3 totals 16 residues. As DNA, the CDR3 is TGCGCCAGCAGCTTACAGGGGGCGGAGGGGAACACTGAAGCTTTCTTT. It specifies CASSLQGAEGNTEAFF.

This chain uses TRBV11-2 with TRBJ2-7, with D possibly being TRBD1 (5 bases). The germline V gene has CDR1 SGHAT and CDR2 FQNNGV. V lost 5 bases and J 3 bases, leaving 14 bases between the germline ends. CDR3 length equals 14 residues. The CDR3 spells CASSPLKGHYEQYF. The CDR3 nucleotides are TGTGCCAGCAGCCCGCTCAAGGGGCACTACGAGCAGTACTTC.

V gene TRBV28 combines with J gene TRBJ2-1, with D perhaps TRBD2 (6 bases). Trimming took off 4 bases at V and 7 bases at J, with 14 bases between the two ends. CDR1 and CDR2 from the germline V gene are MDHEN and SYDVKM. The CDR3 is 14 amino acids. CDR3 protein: CASSSRLDLNEQFF. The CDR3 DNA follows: TGTGCCAGCAGTTCCCGACTAGACCTGAATGAGCAGTTCTTC.